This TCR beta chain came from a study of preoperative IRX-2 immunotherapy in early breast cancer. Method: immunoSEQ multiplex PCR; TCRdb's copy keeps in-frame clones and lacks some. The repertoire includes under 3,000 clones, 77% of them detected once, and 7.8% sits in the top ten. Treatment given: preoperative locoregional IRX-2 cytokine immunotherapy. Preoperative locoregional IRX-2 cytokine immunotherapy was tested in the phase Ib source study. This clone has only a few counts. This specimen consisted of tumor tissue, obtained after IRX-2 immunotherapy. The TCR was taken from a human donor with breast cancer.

The CDR3 reads CSAWDLNTEAFF. The CDR3 DNA reads TGCAGCGCGTGGGACTTGAACACTGAAGCTTTCTTT. The chain is built from TRBV29-1 and TRBJ1-1; tentative D call: TRBD1 (5 bases). V dropped 7 bases and J dropped 0 bases, with 9 bases sitting between them. The germline V gene encodes CDR1 SQVTM and CDR2 ANQGSEA. This CDR3 has 12 amino acids.